These T cell receptor beta chains were read from a single sample in a study of T cell repertoires in cytomegalovirus infection. MiXCR, applied by TCRdb to the reads, yields one record per CDR3 protein. The sample consists of about 740,000 distinct CDR3 sequences, approximately 40% of them appearing once. Specimen: PBMCs. The receptors stem from a human donor in good health (CMV status not recorded). Some clones in this sample may be carry-over from other donors' samples. CDR3s include the opening cysteine and the closing phenylalanine or tryptophan. The D gene is left open where the match is weak. Clone sizes are given selectively: once, few, many, or a class where the clone is expanded.

len,d_gene,abundance,j_gene,v_gene,CDR3nt,CDR3aa
14,.,once,TRBJ1-5,TRBV28,TGTGCCAGCAGTTTAAGCGGGATAATCAAGCCCCAGCATTTT,CASSLSGIIKPQHF
15,.,many,TRBJ1-2,TRBV19,TGTGCCAGTATTTCCGCGGCAGGACGGGACTATGGCTACACCTTC,CASISAAGRDYGYTF
15,.,few,TRBJ2-3,TRBV6-4,TGTGCCAGCAGTGACGGCACGGGGGATCTGGATACGCAGTATTTT,CASSDGTGDLDTQYF
15,TRBD1,.,TRBJ2-5,TRBV7-8,TGTGCCAGCAGCCGAAACAGGGGGGTCCAAGAGACCCAGTACTTC,CASSRNRGVQETQYF
17,TRBD2,.,TRBJ2-2,TRBV6-8,TGTGCCAGCATCACTACGGGGGGGGCAGGGGTGGCCGGGGAGCTGTTTTTT,CASITTGGAGVAGELFF
15,TRBD2,few,TRBJ2-1,TRBV7-2,TGTGCCAGCAGCTTCAGACTAGCGGGGAGCAATGAGCAGTTCTTC,CASSFRLAGSNEQFF
14,.,.,TRBJ1-1,TRBV5-1,TGCGCCAGCAGCCCAACAACAGTAGCCACTGAAGCTTTCTTT,CASSPTTVATEAFF
16,TRBD2,few,TRBJ2-3,TRBV4-2,TGTGCCAGCAGCCAAGATCCGGGACTAGGAGTAGATACGCAGTATTTT,CASSQDPGLGVDTQYF
14,TRBD1,.,TRBJ2-7,TRBV7-9,TGTGCCAGCAGCTCCACCGGGACAGCCTACGAGCAGTACTTC,CASSSTGTAYEQYF
15,.,.,TRBJ1-2,TRBV11-2,TGTGCCAGCAGCCCTGGGGTTGCTTTGGAGGGAGGCTACACCTTC,CASSPGVALEGGYTF
14,.,.,TRBJ1-2,TRBV25-1,TGTGCCAGCAGCCCGGGGTTAAGCTACTATGGCTACACCTTC,CASSPGLSYYGYTF
12,.,few,TRBJ2-4,TRBV10-3,TGTGCCATCAGAGGGGTGATGGACATTCAGTACTTC,CAIRGVMDIQYF
12,.,many,TRBJ2-7,TRBV7-2,TGTGCCAGCAGCTTAATGACTCGGGAGCAGTACTTC,CASSLMTREQYF
18,TRBD2,few,TRBJ2-1,TRBV6-2/TRBV6-3,TGTGCCAGCAGCGACCAAACCGGACTAGCGGGGTTCTACAATGAGCAGTTCTTC,CASSDQTGLAGFYNEQFF
15,.,.,TRBJ2-5,TRBV6-5,TGTGCCAGCAGTTACTCGGAGGGAGAGGGAGAGACCCAGTACTTC,CASSYSEGEGETQYF